Here is one T cell receptor beta chain with its context. Only in-frame clones appear in the TCRdb table, and some are missing; sequencing was by immunoSEQ multiplex PCR. There are about 130,000 clones in the sample; roughly 89% occur only once, and over 8.5% lies in the top ten. This sample stems from a study of cytomegalovirus exposure and HLA in healthy donors. Sequenced sample: PBMCs. The TCR sequence derives from a woman between 18 and 29 years old in good health and CMV-seropositive.

CDR3 region: CASSFAGRNTGELFF. The CDR3 nucleotides read TGTGCCAGCAGCTTCGCGGGACGGAACACCGGGGAGCTGTTTTTT. This rearrangement joins TRBV7-2 to TRBJ2-2; D may be TRBD2 (6 bases). The CDR3 totals 15 residues. V was cut by 3 bases and J by 1 base, with 9 bases left in between. The germline V gene has CDR1 SGHTA and CDR2 FQGNSA.